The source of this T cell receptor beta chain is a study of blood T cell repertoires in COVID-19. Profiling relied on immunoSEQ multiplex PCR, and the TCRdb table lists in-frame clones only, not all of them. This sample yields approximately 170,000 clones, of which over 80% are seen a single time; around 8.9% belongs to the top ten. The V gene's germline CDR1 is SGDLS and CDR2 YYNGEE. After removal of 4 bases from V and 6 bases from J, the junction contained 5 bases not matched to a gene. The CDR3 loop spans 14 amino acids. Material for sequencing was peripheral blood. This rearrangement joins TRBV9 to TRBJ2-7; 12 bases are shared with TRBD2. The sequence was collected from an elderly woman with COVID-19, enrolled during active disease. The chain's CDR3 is CASSPGTSGLEQYF. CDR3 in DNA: TGTGCCAGCAGCCCTGGGACTAGCGGGCTCGAGCAGTACTTC.